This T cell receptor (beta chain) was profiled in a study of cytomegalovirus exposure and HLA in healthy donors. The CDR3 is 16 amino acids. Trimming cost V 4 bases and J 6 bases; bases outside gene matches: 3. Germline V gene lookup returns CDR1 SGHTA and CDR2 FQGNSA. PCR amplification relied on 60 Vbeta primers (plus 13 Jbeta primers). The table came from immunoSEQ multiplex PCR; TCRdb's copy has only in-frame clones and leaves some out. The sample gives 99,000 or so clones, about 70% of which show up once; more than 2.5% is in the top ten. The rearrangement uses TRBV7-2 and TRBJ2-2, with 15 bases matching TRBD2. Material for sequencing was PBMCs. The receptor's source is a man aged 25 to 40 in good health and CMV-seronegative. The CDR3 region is CASSSGLAGGAGELFF. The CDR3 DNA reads TGTGCCAGCAGCTCTGGACTAGCGGGAGGGGCCGGGGAGCTGTTTTTT.